The clone carrying this TCR beta chain was seen a single time. This entry is derived from a study of blood T cell repertoires in COVID-19. Study overall: COVID-19 samples collected from the United States, Italy and Spain covered acute and convalescent phases.

Participant-reported clinical history was the basis for cohort assignment. The V end was cut by 5 bases, the J end by 6 bases, with 11 bases between. Per the germline V gene, CDR1 is LNHDA and CDR2 is SQIVND (reference sequence). The CDR3 covers 13 residues. Per the authors' pipeline: Reference gene primer amplification gave nucleated cell count estimates. Here immunoSEQ multiplex PCR was the method, and the copy in TCRdb shows in-frame clones only, minus some. V, J and clone size derive from that table, while D and trimming were established from the DNA sequence. The sample gives approximately 160,000 clones, roughly 83% of which show up once; 4.4% is in the top ten.

Sequencing was done on a sample of PBMCs or T cells enriched from blood (not recorded which). The chain employs TRBV19 and TRBJ1-5; TRBD1 might be the D (6 bases). This TCR was recovered from a woman in her fifties or sixties who had recovered from COVID-19. This CDR3 is CASSGARGQPQHF. Written as DNA, the CDR3 is TGTGCCAGTAGTGGGGCCAGGGGTCAGCCCCAGCATTTT.